This TCR beta chain was documented in a study of blood T cell repertoires in COVID-19. Study details: COVID-19 samples, acute and convalescent, were from the United States, Italy and Spain. The cDNA or gDNA used as material had been derived from T cells, B-cell-depleted T cells, or PBMCs.

Only a few counts were recorded for this clone. The CDR3 covers 16 residues. Germline CDR1 and CDR2: SNHLY and FYNNEI. The ends lost 5 bases at V and 4 bases at J; junction bases unmatched: 9. Seattle's cohort entered during active infection and was followed longitudinally. Original processing notes: Scientists estimated how many nucleated cells there were by amplifying reference gene primers. Here immunoSEQ multiplex PCR was the method, and the copy in TCRdb shows in-frame clones only, minus some. V, J and clone size are those of that table, while D and trimming were read from the DNA. The table has almost 250,000 clones, more than 75% seen once.

The genes are TRBV2 and TRBJ1-1; the match to TRBD1 covers 11 bases. The sequenced sample consisted of peripheral blood. This TCR was sampled from a woman older than 75 with COVID-19, enrolled during active disease. CDR3 sequence: CASSKPGQGVVTEAFF. The CDR3 nucleotides are TGTGCCAGCAGTAAACCGGGACAGGGGGTTGTCACTGAAGCTTTCTTT.